The rows below give T cell receptor beta chains drawn from one sample of a study of blood T cell repertoires in COVID-19. Sequencing was performed with immunoSEQ multiplex PCR; in TCRdb, only in-frame clones are kept and a portion is missing. The sample has about 69,000 clones, nearly 80% seen once. The sequencing input was peripheral blood. These receptors were obtained from a human donor in a cohort sampled during active COVID-19. Each CDR3 is given with its conserved first and last residue. The D gene is left open where the match is weak. A clone size is listed for some rows: how often the clone was seen (once, few, many), or a class if it is expanded.

size	J	V	D	CDR3	DNA
.	TRBJ2-1	TRBV10-1	TRBD2	CASSAGTSGKDEQFF	TGCGCCAGCAGTGCCGGGACTAGCGGGAAAGATGAGCAGTTCTTC
.	TRBJ2-5	TRBV6-1	TRBD2	CASSEGLAGMWETQYF	TGTGCCAGCAGTGAAGGTCTAGCGGGTATGTGGGAGACCCAGTACTTC
few	TRBJ2-1	TRBV6-5	TRBD1	CASSYSRGQGNEQFF	TGTGCCAGCAGTTACTCAAGGGGGCAGGGCAATGAGCAGTTCTTC
.	TRBJ1-5	TRBV28	.	CASSLPRDTTTGQPQHF	TGTGCCAGCAGTTTACCCCGGGACACAACGACCGGTCAGCCCCAGCATTTT
.	TRBJ2-5	TRBV20-1	TRBD2	CSASPLAGTETQYF	TGCAGTGCTAGTCCACTAGCGGGGACGGAGACCCAGTACTTC
.	TRBJ2-5	TRBV2	TRBD1	CASRLGTGSQETQYF	TGTGCCAGCAGACTAGGGACAGGGTCACAAGAGACCCAGTACTTC
.	TRBJ2-7	TRBV6-5	.	CASSYQTGSYEQYF	TGTGCCAGCAGTTACCAGACAGGTTCCTACGAGCAGTACTTC
.	TRBJ2-3	TRBV6-5	.	CASELAGTQYF	TGTGCCAGTGAGTTGGCGGGAACGCAGTATTTT
.	TRBJ2-7	TRBV3-1/TRBV3-2	.	CASSQVPMEYEQYF	TGTGCCAGCAGCCAAGTACCAATGGAGTACGAGCAGTACTTC
once	TRBJ2-2	TRBV30	.	CAWDGTGELFF	TGTGCCTGGGACGGCACCGGGGAGCTGTTTTTT
.	TRBJ1-2	TRBV28	.	CATRQNYGYTF	TGTGCCACCCGACAGAACTATGGCTACACCTTC
.	TRBJ2-1	TRBV5-1	TRBD2	CASSPSGGAVEQFF	TGCGCCAGCAGCCCTAGCGGGGGGGCCGTTGAGCAGTTCTTC